The sequence of this T cell receptor (beta chain) was determined in a study of human T cells and chemical hapten exposure. Study-level information: The sensitizer, 2% DPC, was used on roughly 2 cm by roughly 2 cm of upper inner arm skin.

Time point in this sample: patch test 3, about 24 weeks after DPC sensitization. Treatment noted: therapeutic diphenylcyclopropenone sensitization with weekly scalp DPC. Blood sampling occurred before each patch-test application. The template was total RNA from unfractionated whole blood. It was the library that attached unique molecular identifiers to individual cDNA molecules. TCRdb ran MiXCR on the RACE reads and lists one entry per CDR3 protein. The sample has approximately 97,000 distinct CDR3 sequences, less than 35% seen once. Trimming cost V 5 bases and J 1 base, with 11 bases left between them. The CDR3 totals 14 residues. Germline V gene lookup returns CDR1 MRHNA and CDR2 SNTAGT.

The sample was whole blood, taken in connection with sensitization to the hapten diphenylcyclopropenone (DPC). This chain joins TRBV6-4 and TRBJ1-1; TRBD1 might be the D (6 bases). This TCR derives from a man in his forties or fifties with alopecia areata. Some clones in this sample may be carry-over from other donors' samples. CDR3 amino acids: CASSLGAENTEAFF. CDR3 in DNA: TGTGCCAGCAGTCTGGGGGCGGAGAACACTGAAGCTTTCTTT.